A single sample is the source of the 30 T cell receptor beta chains below, sequenced in a study of response to subunit inactivated influenza vaccine (dated by TCRdb to the late 2010s). Library preparation used RT-PCR. TCRdb records Illumina HiSeq 2500 as the sequencer. In-frame beta chains were kept once TCRdb had trimmed the public reads at Q25 with fastp and called clones with MiXCR. Every entry covers one CDR3 protein and lists the most common genes and DNA from its rows. The table for this sample lists about 500,000 distinct CDR3 sequences; 16% of them were counted only once. The biggest ten clones account for over 2.5% of the sample. The input for sequencing was CD4+ T cells sorted from PBMCs, taken 23 months after vaccination. The receptors were sampled from a man aged 50 to 69 who received an inactivated influenza vaccine. Donor details come from another sample of the same person, matched by shared clones.

This clonotype was seen only a few times. The genes are TRBV18 and TRBJ1-2, with D uncertain. Trimming cost V 3 bases and J 6 bases, with 11 bases left between them. The CDR3 has 13 amino acids. CDR1 KGHSH and CDR2 LQKENI come from the germline V gene. This CDR3 is CASSPEETNGYTF. In DNA form, the CDR3 reads TGTGCCAGCTCACCGGAGGAAACAAATGGCTACACCTTC.

In its sample, this clonotype was seen a few times. The V gene is TRBV6-5, the J gene TRBJ2-3; D is ambiguous. There are 15 residues in the CDR3. V was trimmed by 2 bases and J by 0 bases, leaving 9 bases between them. Germline V gives CDR1 MNHEY, CDR2 SVGAGI. Written as DNA, the CDR3 is TGTGCCAGCAGTTACGATAGGCCTAGCACAGATACGCAGTATTTT. It translates to CASSYDRPSTDTQYF.

V usage is TRBV24-1 and J usage is TRBJ2-1; TRBD1 might be the D (5 bases). V was cut by 0 bases and J by 0 bases, with 11 bases left in between. CDR1 KGHDR and CDR2 SFDVKD come from the germline V gene. The CDR3 totals 17 residues. The CDR3 reads CATSDLGAESSYNEQFF. The CDR3 bases are TGTGCCACCAGTGATTTGGGGGCGGAGAGCTCCTACAATGAGCAGTTCTTC.

V and J are TRBV29-1 and TRBJ2-5; D is unresolved. The CDR3 consists of 14 residues. With 5 bases removed from V and 3 bases from J, the gap between germline ends came to 16 bases. The germline gives CDR1 SQVTM, CDR2 ANQGSEA. The CDR3 here is CSVITGRIKETQYF. CDR3 bases: TGCAGCGTTATCACCGGACGGATTAAAGAGACCCAGTACTTC.

This clonotype was counted ten times or more. The chain uses TRBV20-1 and TRBJ1-1; the D gene is possibly TRBD1 (6 bases). The V end was cut by 5 bases, the J end by 11 bases, with 21 bases between. The CDR3 consists of 13 residues. Germline-derived CDR1 and CDR2 are DFQATT and SNEGSKA (reference sequence). This CDR3 is CSAARTSGAGAFF. CDR3 in DNA: TGCAGTGCTGCCCGAACGTCGGGGGCTGGGGCTTTCTTT.

J is TRBJ2-5 and V is TRBV5-1; tentative D call: TRBD1 (6 bases). V was pared by 5 bases and J by 2 bases, with 16 bases between. This CDR3 contains 15 residues. Germline CDR1 SGHRS, CDR2 YFSETQ. CDR3 DNA sequence: TGCGCCAGCAGGGTGGACAGATTCATTCAAGAGACCCAGTACTTC. It codes for CASRVDRFIQETQYF.

This chain uses TRBV20-1 with TRBJ2-7; maybe TRBD1 (5 bases). The CDR3 runs to 16 residues. Germline CDR1 is DFQATT and CDR2 is SNEGSKA (reference sequence). V dropped 2 bases and J dropped 3 bases, with 20 bases sitting between them. CDR3 nucleotide sequence: TGCAGTGCTAGACGCCCCGGACGCAGGGCTGGCTACGAGCAGTACTTC. Amino acid sequence: CSARRPGRRAGYEQYF.

V gene TRBV20-1 combines with J gene TRBJ2-5, with D tentatively TRBD1 or TRBD2 (5 bases each). The length of the CDR3 is 14 residues. Germline values: CDR1 DFQATT, CDR2 SNEGSKA (reference sequence). Trimming left V 4 bases short and J 5 bases short, with 17 bases between. CDR3 loop: CSAIRRGQGETQYF. In nucleotides, the CDR3 is TGCAGTGCTATCCGACGGGGCCAGGGTGAGACCCAGTACTTC.

In its sample, this clonotype was seen a few times. This chain connects TRBV20-1 to TRBJ2-1; TRBD2 matches at 10 bases. There are 15 residues in the CDR3. Trimming cost V 1 base and J 6 bases; bases outside gene matches: 6. Germline CDR1 and CDR2: DFQATT and SNEGSKA (reference sequence). CDR3 amino acids: CSARAGTSVRNEQFF. The DNA for the CDR3 is TGCAGTGCTAGAGCTGGGACTAGCGTCCGCAATGAGCAGTTCTTC.

The chain joins TRBV9 to TRBJ2-3; either TRBD1 or TRBD2 may fit D (5 bases each). Germline V gene data show CDR1 as SGDLS and CDR2 as YYNGEE. This CDR3 has 16 amino acids. The V end was cut by 4 bases, the J end by 3 bases, with 18 bases between. The chain's CDR3 is CASSTRGVPLTDTQYF. The CDR3 DNA is TGTGCCAGCAGCACCCGAGGGGTCCCGCTTACAGATACGCAGTATTTT.

This clonotype was seen a handful of times. In DNA, the CDR3 is TGTGCCAGCAGTTCACAGGGGGGCAATCAGCCCCAGCATTTT. Protein: CASSSQGGNQPQHF. V usage is TRBV6-4 and J usage is TRBJ1-5; 8 bases are a match to TRBD1. With 5 bases clipped from V and 2 bases from J, the junction kept 2 bases outside the gene matches. The CDR3 is made up of 14 amino acids. Per germline, CDR1 MRHNA and CDR2 SNTAGT.

This clonotype was observed a handful of times. CDR3 bases: TGTGCCAGCAGCTCGCCGGGGTTCTACGAGCAGTACTTC. Protein sequence: CASSSPGFYEQYF. The rearrangement uses TRBV7-8 and TRBJ2-7, with D tentatively TRBD2 (5 bases). V dropped 4 bases and J dropped 3 bases, with 10 bases sitting between them. Germline lookup yields CDR1 SGHVS and CDR2 FQNEAQ. CDR3 length: 13 amino acids.

This clonotype was seen a handful of times. The chain employs TRBV7-2 and TRBJ2-7; D not certain. The V gene lost 2 bases and the J gene lost 1 base, with 12 bases spanning the gap. CDR3 length: 15 amino acids. Germline CDR1 and CDR2: SGHTA and FQGNSA. The CDR3 sequence: CASSLSGSLSYEQYF. The CDR3, as DNA: TGTGCCAGCAGCTTATCAGGCTCACTGTCCTACGAGCAGTACTTC. The full variable domain, completed using reference TRBV7-2 and TRBJ2-7, is GAGVSQSPSNKVTEKGKDVELRCDPISGHTALYWYRQSLGQGLEFLIYFQGNSAPDKSGLPSDRFSAERTGGSVSTLTIQRTQQEDSAVYLCASSLSGSLSYEQYFGPGTRLTVT.

The rearrangement uses TRBV15 and TRBJ2-1, with 8 bases identical to TRBD2. The CDR3 has 17 amino acids. Germline loops: CDR1 LNHNV, CDR2 YYDKDF (reference sequence). V trimming: 8 bases; J trimming: 4 bases; junction bases outside the gene matches: 16. The CDR3 region is CATSRGSGSGVYNEQFF. In DNA form, the CDR3 reads TGTGCCACCTCCAGGGGCAGCGGGAGTGGGGTATACAATGAGCAGTTCTTC.

The chain carries TRBV7-9 and TRBJ2-2; D is ambiguous. CDR1 is SEHNR, CDR2 FQNEAQ, per germline (reference sequence). V lost 5 bases, J lost 5 bases, and 15 bases lay in between. This CDR3 has 15 amino acids. The chain's CDR3 is CASSARVWVTGELFF. The CDR3 coding sequence is TGTGCCAGCAGCGCACGGGTGTGGGTGACCGGGGAGCTGTTTTTT.

This clonotype occurred a few times. This chain joins TRBV5-1 and TRBJ2-3; D may correspond to TRBD1 or TRBD2 (6 bases each). The germline CDR1 and CDR2 sequences are SGHRS and YFSETQ. V lost 4 bases and J 4 bases, leaving 10 bases between the germline ends. This CDR3 region has 13 residues. In DNA form, the CDR3 reads TGCGCCAGCAGCGGGGGGCCCTCAGATACGCAGTATTTT. Translated: CASSGGPSDTQYF.

This clonotype is a singleton in its sample. V usage is TRBV5-1 and J usage is TRBJ2-2, with 7 bases identical to TRBD1. V lost 3 bases and J lost 7; bases outside the gene matches: 3. Germline lookup yields CDR1 SGHRS and CDR2 YFSETQ. The CDR3 length is 13 residues. The CDR3 region is CASSSGQVGELFF. Written as DNA, the CDR3 is TGCGCCAGCAGCTCAGGACAGGTCGGGGAGCTGTTTTTT.

V usage is TRBV20-1 and J usage is TRBJ2-1; D gene uncertain. CDR1 is DFQATT, CDR2 SNEGSKA, per germline (reference sequence). Trimming removed 3 bases at V and 7 bases at J, with 13 bases between. There are 13 residues in the CDR3. CDR3 nucleotide sequence: TGCAGTGCTAGGACCTTGGGTTATAATGAGCAGTTCTTC. It is translated as CSARTLGYNEQFF.

The chain joins TRBV21-1 to TRBJ2-3; the table's D call of TRBD2 was not tested on the DNA. TRBV21-1 is a pseudogene segment. The CDR3 runs 16 residues. This chain's CDR3 is CASSTQTSGSADTQYF. The CDR3 nucleotides are TGTGCCAGCAGCACCCAGACTAGCGGAAGTGCAGATACGCAGTATTTT.

V gene TRBV4-3 combines with J gene TRBJ2-7; 10 bases line up with TRBD1. This CDR3 has 15 residues. Germline loops: CDR1 LGHNA, CDR2 YSLEER. V lost 2 bases, J lost 3 bases, and 4 bases stayed unmatched. The CDR3 DNA follows: TGCGCCAGCAGCCAACAGACAGGGGGCGTCTACGAGCAGTACTTC. Translating it yields CASSQQTGGVYEQYF.

This clonotype was recorded a few times. The V and J genes are TRBV20-1 and TRBJ2-5; D might be TRBD1 or TRBD2, each matching 6 bases. The CDR3 length is 14 residues. V shed 7 bases and J shed 3 bases, with 18 bases lying between them. CDR1 is DFQATT and CDR2 is SNEGSKA in the germline V gene (reference sequence). In nucleotides, the CDR3 is TGCAGTGTTCTCTCGGAGGAGGGGGAAGAGACCCAGTACTTC. Translating it yields CSVLSEEGEETQYF.

The rearrangement uses TRBV19 and TRBJ2-1; D is unclear. Germline V lookup: CDR1 LNHDA, CDR2 SQIVND (reference sequence). CDR3 length: 13 residues. V was shortened by 0 bases and J by 3 bases, with 3 bases between the two germline ends. The CDR3 bases are TGTGCCAGTAGTATAGAACTCTACAATGAGCAGTTCTTC. Translated: CASSIELYNEQFF.

This sequence joins TRBV7-9 and TRBJ2-1; either TRBD1 or TRBD2 may supply D (5 bases each). The CDR3 extends over 15 amino acids. Germline lookup yields CDR1 SEHNR and CDR2 FQNEAQ (reference sequence). The germline V and J ends were trimmed by 9 bases and 0 bases, with 15 bases remaining between them. The chain's CDR3 is CASTRGANSYNEQFF. In nucleotides, the CDR3 is TGTGCCAGTACCCGGGGCGCCAACTCCTACAATGAGCAGTTCTTC. Full variable domain (missing parts from reference TRBV7-9 and TRBJ2-1): DTGVSQNPRHKITKRGQNVTFRCDPISEHNRLYWYRQTLGQGPEFLTYFQNEAQLEKSRLLSDRFSAERPKGSFSTLEIQRTEQGDSAMYLCASTRGANSYNEQFFGPGTRLTVL.

This clonotype has just a few counts. This chain connects TRBV7-8 to TRBJ2-7; a possible D gene is TRBD2 (5 bases). The V and J ends lost 1 base and 3 bases respectively, with 13 bases between them. Per the germline V gene, CDR1 is SGHVS and CDR2 is FQNEAQ. The CDR3 loop spans 15 amino acids. The CDR3 coding sequence is TGTGCCAGCAGCTTAGGCGTCAGCGGCAACTACGAGCAGTACTTC. This translates into CASSLGVSGNYEQYF.

The V call is TRBV3-1, the J call TRBJ1-1; D remains ambiguous. The CDR3 has 15 residues. In germline, CDR1 is LGHDT, CDR2 YNNKEL (reference sequence). V was clipped by 0 bases and J by 1 base, with 9 bases between them. In DNA form, the CDR3 reads TGTGCCAGCAGCCAAGATGGTTTGAAGAACACTGAAGCTTTCTTT. This translates into CASSQDGLKNTEAFF.

This chain links TRBV7-2 with TRBJ2-1, with D unclear. This CDR3 is built from 12 residues. Per germline, CDR1 SGHTA and CDR2 FQGNSA. The V and J ends lost 5 bases and 5 bases respectively, with 7 bases between them. The CDR3 region has the DNA TGTGCCAGCAGCGGTAACGACAATGAGCAGTTCTTC. This gives the protein CASSGNDNEQFF.

This clonotype occurred a few times. The chain joins TRBV7-2 to TRBJ2-3; D uncertain. Germline lookup yields CDR1 SGHTA and CDR2 FQGNSA. The CDR3 spans 15 residues. V lost 0 bases, J lost 5 bases, and 12 bases lay in between. The CDR3 here is CASSLAGLDGDTQYF. The DNA for the CDR3 is TGTGCCAGCAGCTTAGCAGGGTTGGATGGAGATACGCAGTATTTT. Drawing the rest from reference TRBV7-2 and TRBJ2-3, the complete variable domain is GAGVSQSPSNKVTEKGKDVELRCDPISGHTALYWYRQSLGQGLEFLIYFQGNSAPDKSGLPSDRFSAERTGGSVSTLTIQRTQQEDSAVYLCASSLAGLDGDTQYFGPGTRLTVL.

This clonotype was recorded a few times. This chain joins TRBV7-2 and TRBJ1-2, with 8 bases aligning to TRBD1. This CDR3 is 14 amino acids long. V shed 5 bases and J 4 bases; nucleotides not matched to a gene: 6. Germline V gene sequence: CDR1 SGHTA, CDR2 FQGNSA. The CDR3 region has the DNA TGTGCCAGCAGCCCCCGACAGGGGCGCTATGGCTACACCTTC. This codes for CASSPRQGRYGYTF.

V usage is TRBV6-5 and J usage is TRBJ2-2, with unresolved D. The CDR3 sequence is 14 residues long. The germline V gene has CDR1 MNHEY and CDR2 SVGAGI. Trimming removed 3 bases at V and 6 bases at J, with 11 bases between. CDR3 residues: CASSYQYAAGELFF. In DNA, the CDR3 is TGTGCCAGCAGTTATCAGTACGCCGCCGGGGAGCTGTTTTTT.

CDR3 region: CASRRGLGQPQHF. The CDR3 bases are TGTGCCAGCAGGAGGGGATTAGGTCAGCCCCAGCATTTT. This sequence joins TRBV12-3 or TRBV12-4 and TRBJ1-5; D is perhaps TRBD1 (5 bases). This CDR3 is 13 amino acids long. V was clipped by 6 bases and J by 6 bases, with 12 bases between them.